This entry features one T cell receptor beta chain sequence. Its cognate antigen is unknown. The repertoire was sequenced with immunoSEQ multiplex PCR; TCRdb's copy has only in-frame clones and lacks some. The table includes under 20,000 clones, about 87% detected once. The data belong to a study of OX40 agonist ivuxolimab in advanced cancers. Study-wide context: Mean age about 60 years, range about 20 to 85; around 80% male. Partial responses occurred in three patients (one hepatocellular carcinoma, two cutaneous melanoma). General observations from the study: On average, CD8+ T cells showed a greater number of expanded clones than CD4+.

This CDR3 has 17 residues. Germline assignment: CDR1 SGHRS and CDR2 YFSETQ. Trimming cost V 0 bases and J 7 bases, with 20 bases left between them. The sequence was obtained from an adult with an advanced solid tumor such as melanoma, head and neck, liver or kidney cancer. The material sequenced was CD4+ or CD8+ T cells sorted from blood, taken in a trial of the OX40 agonist ivuxolimab. The rearrangement joins TRBV5-1 to TRBJ2-1; D gene uncertain. The CDR3 DNA reads TGCGCCAGCAGCTTGGGTCTACCGGGCGATATTTTGAATGAGCAGTTCTTC. The encoded protein is CASSLGLPGDILNEQFF.